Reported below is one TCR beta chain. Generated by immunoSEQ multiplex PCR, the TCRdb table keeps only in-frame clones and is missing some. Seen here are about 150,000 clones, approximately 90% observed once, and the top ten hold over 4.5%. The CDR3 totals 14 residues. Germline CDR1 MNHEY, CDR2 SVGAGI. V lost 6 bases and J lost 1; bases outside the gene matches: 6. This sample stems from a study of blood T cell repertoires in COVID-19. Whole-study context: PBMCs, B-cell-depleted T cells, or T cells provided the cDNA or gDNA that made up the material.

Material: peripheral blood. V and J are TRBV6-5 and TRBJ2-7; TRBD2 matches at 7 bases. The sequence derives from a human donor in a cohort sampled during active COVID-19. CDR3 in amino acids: CASSSGTTSYEQYF. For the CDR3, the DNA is TGTGCCAGCAGCTCCGGGACTACTTCCTACGAGCAGTACTTC.